Below are 14 T cell receptor beta chains sequenced from a single sample in a study of neoadjuvant anti-PD-1 for oral cavity cancer. Assay used: immunoSEQ multiplex PCR; TCRdb lists only in-frame clones, some missing. The sample shows about 42,000 clones, about 76% of them seen only once. Noted time point: after neoadjuvant nivolumab, at surgical resection. Sequencing used PBMCs, obtained after nivolumab (anti-PD-1) treatment. All receptors derive from a person between 40 and 85 years old with oral cavity squamous cell carcinoma.

The table lists this clone with a few counts. The chain recombines TRBV7-6 with TRBJ1-2, with TRBD1 matching over 9 bases. Germline V lookup: CDR1 SGHVS, CDR2 FNYEAQ. The junction had 10 bases not matched to a gene; V was cut back by 4 bases and J by 4 bases. This CDR3 contains 16 residues. CDR3: CASSSTPTGGIYGYTF. Here the CDR3 DNA reads TGTGCCAGCAGCTCGACTCCGACAGGGGGGATCTATGGCTACACCTTC.

This clone showed up just a few times. V is TRBV10-2 and J is TRBJ2-2; 12 bases map to TRBD2. The CDR3 has 17 amino acids. The V gene's germline CDR1 is WSHSY and CDR2 SAAADI. V was clipped by 6 bases and J by 1 base; unmatched bases: 6. CDR3 region: CASSLLAGGLNTGELFF. CDR3 DNA: TGCGCCAGCAGCTTACTAGCGGGGGGTTTGAACACCGGGGAGCTGTTTTTT.

This chain connects TRBV7-3 to TRBJ2-7; D possibly uses TRBD1 or TRBD2 (5 bases each). The germline gives CDR1 SGHTA, CDR2 FQGTGA. CDR3 length equals 12 residues. Trimming shortened V by 4 bases and J by 12 bases, and 16 bases separated the two germline ends. This chain's CDR3 is CASSSGTIGPYF. The CDR3 DNA is TGTGCCAGCAGCTCAGGGACCATCGGGCCGTACTTC.

V is TRBV18 and J is TRBJ1-1; D may be TRBD1 (5 bases). V was pared by 3 bases and J by 1 base, with 12 bases between. This CDR3 comprises 15 residues. Germline V gene lookup returns CDR1 KGHSH and CDR2 LQKENI. CDR3 residues: CASSPPGTGNTEAFF. The CDR3 DNA follows: TGTGCCAGCTCACCCCCCGGGACGGGGAACACTGAAGCTTTCTTT.

The rearrangement uses TRBV20-1 and TRBJ2-3; unclear D gene. CDR1 is DFQATT, CDR2 SNEGSKA, per germline (reference sequence). V lost 7 bases, J lost 4 bases, and 9 bases lay in between. This CDR3 region has 11 residues. The CDR3 nucleotides are TGCAGTGAGAGAGTTGCAGATACGCAGTATTTT. Encoded protein: CSERVADTQYF.

The chain recombines TRBV7-2 with TRBJ1-1; D is uncertain. Germline V gene sequence: CDR1 SGHTA, CDR2 FQGNSA. CDR3 length: 14 residues. The germline V and J ends were trimmed by 5 bases and 6 bases, with 16 bases remaining between them. The CDR3 reads CASSPGWGGAEAFF. Written as DNA, the CDR3 is TGTGCCAGCAGCCCTGGGTGGGGAGGCGCTGAAGCTTTCTTT.

Comment on this clone: This CDR3 is also generated by other DNA sequences in the sample. This chain links TRBV20-1 with TRBJ1-2; no reliable D call. Germline loops: CDR1 DFQATT, CDR2 SNEGSKA (reference sequence). The CDR3 loop spans 11 amino acids. Trimming took off 0 bases at V and 7 bases at J, with 6 bases between the two ends. In DNA, the CDR3 is TGCAGTGCTAGAGATCCCGGTGGCTACACCTTC. Translation gives CSARDPGGYTF.

The V gene is TRBV11-2, the J gene TRBJ1-5; tentatively, D is TRBD1 (6 bases). This CDR3 is 15 amino acids long. Germline V lookup: CDR1 SGHAT, CDR2 FQNNGV. Trimming cost V 1 base and J 5 bases, with 12 bases left between them. Here the CDR3 DNA reads TGTGCCAGCAGCTTAGCCGGCAGGGGCTATCAGCCCCAGCATTTT. This codes for CASSLAGRGYQPQHF.

The rearrangement joins TRBV4-2 to TRBJ1-6; D might be TRBD1 (5 bases). The CDR3 length is 18 residues. The germline V gene has CDR1 LGHNA and CDR2 YNFKEQ. V gave up 0 bases and J gave up 4 bases, with 16 bases separating them. CDR3 nucleotides: TGTGCCAGCAGCCAAGAATCATATGGGGGTGCTTATAATTCACCCCTCCACTTT. It is translated as CASSQESYGGAYNSPLHF.

V and J are TRBV7-3 and TRBJ1-2, with no clear D. The CDR3 is 16 amino acids. Germline assignment: CDR1 SGHTA and CDR2 FQGTGA. V was shortened by 4 bases and J by 1 base, with 16 bases between the two germline ends. The CDR3, as DNA: TGTGCCAGCAGCTCTCAACCGTTTCGGGGTAACTATGGCTACACCTTC. Amino acid sequence: CASSSQPFRGNYGYTF.

The V and J genes are TRBV2 and TRBJ2-2, with D unclear. The V end was cut by 5 bases, the J end by 4 bases, with 8 bases between. This CDR3 region has 13 residues. CDR1 is SNHLY and CDR2 is FYNNEI in the germline V gene. The CDR3 sequence is CASSLDLTGELFF. In DNA, the CDR3 is TGTGCCAGCAGTTTGGATCTCACCGGGGAGCTGTTTTTT.

V gene TRBV6-1 combines with J gene TRBJ2-3; D call uncertain. This CDR3 spans 13 amino acids. The V end was cut by 2 bases, the J end by 8 bases, with 11 bases between. Germline lookup yields CDR1 MNHNS and CDR2 SASEGT. The DNA for the CDR3 is TGTGCCAGCAGTGAAACAGCCCCGGGTACGCAGTATTTT. Its translation: CASSETAPGTQYF.

This clone was detected a few times. J is TRBJ1-1 and V is TRBV10-3; tentatively, D is TRBD1 (5 bases). Germline V gene data show CDR1 as ENHRY and CDR2 as SYGVKD. This CDR3 comprises 15 residues. The V end was cut by 4 bases, the J end by 1 base, with 13 bases between. The chain's CDR3 is CAISVSLDTNTEAFF. The CDR3 DNA is TGTGCCATCAGTGTTAGTTTGGACACGAACACTGAAGCTTTCTTT.

On this clone itself: In the same sample, other DNA sequences code for this CDR3. The V and J genes are TRBV15 and TRBJ2-5; D is ambiguous. The CDR3 runs 13 residues. V dropped 0 bases and J dropped 5 bases, with 7 bases sitting between them. CDR1 is LNHNV and CDR2 is YYDKDF in the germline V gene (reference sequence). The CDR3 sequence is CATSRDPGETQYF. CDR3 DNA: TGTGCCACCAGCAGAGACCCTGGGGAGACCCAGTACTTC.